Listed below are T cell receptor beta chains from one sample, sequenced in a study of shared clonotypes between healthy human individuals. Produced via immunoSEQ multiplex PCR; TCRdb's table is partial and in-frame only. The sample gives some 200,000 clones, roughly 91% of which show up once; 0.067% is in the top ten. Material: naive CD4+ T cells sorted from blood. All receptors derive from a woman between 25 and 40 years old in good health. CDR3s include the opening cysteine and the closing phenylalanine or tryptophan. D genes are given only for firm matches. Clone size is not always given. Where it is, it says once, few, many or a class for expanded clones.

DNA: TGTGCCAGCAGTGAGACTAGCCCCCCCTACGAGCAGTACTTC
CDR3: CASSETSPPYEQYF
J: TRBJ2-7
D: TRBD2
V: TRBV6-1
size: NA

DNA: TGTGCCAGTAGTATAGACGCGGCGCCCTACGAGCAGTACTTC
CDR3: CASSIDAAPYEQYF
J: TRBJ2-7
D: NA
V: TRBV19
size: NA

DNA: TGCGCCAGCAGCCGGAGCCTCGGACTAGCGGGATCCCCGAACAACTACGAGCAGTACTTC
CDR3: CASSRSLGLAGSPNNYEQYF
J: TRBJ2-7
D: TRBD2
V: TRBV5-1
size: NA

DNA: TGTGCCACCAGCAGAGATAATTACGAGCAGTACTTC
CDR3: CATSRDNYEQYF
J: TRBJ2-7
D: NA
V: TRBV15
size: NA

DNA: TGCGCCAGCAGCTTGGGGGACAGGGGTAGTACCTGGGACTTC
CDR3: CASSLGDRGSTWDF
J: TRBJ2-7
D: TRBD1
V: TRBV5-1
size: once

DNA: TGTGCCAGCAGCTTGGCGTCTAGTAAGGCTGGGGCCAACGTCCTGACTTTC
CDR3: CASSLASSKAGANVLTF
J: TRBJ2-6
D: NA
V: TRBV5-5
size: few

DNA: TGTGCCAGCAGTTACCAGGCTAGCGAGAGCTCCTACGAGCAGTACTTC
CDR3: CASSYQASESSYEQYF
J: TRBJ2-7
D: NA
V: TRBV6-5
size: once

DNA: TGTGTGGCGGGCGGCACTAACTATGGCTACACCTTC
CDR3: CVAGGTNYGYTF
J: TRBJ1-2
D: NA
V: TRBV28
size: NA

DNA: TGTGCCTCTCGCTGGGAGATGAACACTGAAGCTTTCTTT
CDR3: CASRWEMNTEAFF
J: TRBJ1-1
D: NA
V: TRBV28
size: NA

DNA: TGTGCCAGTAGTATGTGGACCAGGGACACCATATATTTT
CDR3: CASSMWTRDTIYF
J: TRBJ1-3
D: NA
V: TRBV19
size: NA

DNA: TGTGCCAGCACGGGGACAGGGGGCTTGGGCACTGAAGCTTTCTTT
CDR3: CASTGTGGLGTEAFF
J: TRBJ1-1
D: TRBD1
V: TRBV27
size: NA

DNA: TGTGCCAGCAGCAAGTCCGGGGGCCAGCTAGGAGAGACCCAGTACTTC
CDR3: CASSKSGGQLGETQYF
J: TRBJ2-5
D: NA
V: TRBV7-2
size: NA

DNA: TGTGCCAGCTCACCGATAGGCATGGGGTCCTACGAGCAGTACTTC
CDR3: CASSPIGMGSYEQYF
J: TRBJ2-7
D: NA
V: TRBV18
size: NA

DNA: TGTGCCAGCTCACCACTTATAGGACGCACCAGGGGTCTCTACGAGCAGTACTTC
CDR3: CASSPLIGRTRGLYEQYF
J: TRBJ2-7
D: NA
V: TRBV18
size: NA

DNA: TGTGCCACCAGCACCCCGGAAGGACTAGGGAGCTACGAGCAGTACTTC
CDR3: CATSTPEGLGSYEQYF
J: TRBJ2-7
D: TRBD2
V: TRBV15
size: NA

DNA: TGTGCCAGTAGTATACCGGGACAGGGAACCTACGAGCAGTACTTC
CDR3: CASSIPGQGTYEQYF
J: TRBJ2-7
D: TRBD1
V: TRBV19
size: NA

DNA: TGTGCCAGCAGTGCCGACACAGGGCATGAAAAACTGTTTTTT
CDR3: CASSADTGHEKLFF
J: TRBJ1-4
D: NA
V: TRBV25-1
size: NA

DNA: TGCGCCAGCAGCTTGGGAAGGGTGGAATACTATGGCTACACCTTC
CDR3: CASSLGRVEYYGYTF
J: TRBJ1-2
D: NA
V: TRBV5-1
size: NA

DNA: TGCGCCAGCAGCTTGGGACGTCTAGCGGGATCCGAGCAGTACTTC
CDR3: CASSLGRLAGSEQYF
J: TRBJ2-7
D: TRBD2
V: TRBV5-1
size: NA

DNA: TGTGCCAGCAGCACAGGGAACCTCTACGAGCAGTACTTC
CDR3: CASSTGNLYEQYF
J: TRBJ2-7
D: NA
V: TRBV28
size: NA

DNA: TGTGCCAGCAGCTTTCGCACTAGCGGTCCCTACGAGCAGTACTTC
CDR3: CASSFRTSGPYEQYF
J: TRBJ2-7
D: TRBD2
V: TRBV5-3
size: NA

DNA: TGTGCCAGCAGCTTGTCCAGGGCAGAAGAGCAGTACTTC
CDR3: CASSLSRAEEQYF
J: TRBJ2-7
D: NA
V: TRBV11-3
size: NA

DNA: TGTGCCAGCAGCCAAGGCAATAGCGGGACCTACGAGCAGTACTTC
CDR3: CASSQGNSGTYEQYF
J: TRBJ2-7
D: TRBD2
V: TRBV4-2
size: NA

DNA: TGTGCCAGCAGCATTGACAGACCCATAAACACCGGGGAGCTGTTTTTT
CDR3: CASSIDRPINTGELFF
J: TRBJ2-2
D: NA
V: TRBV7-9
size: NA

DNA: TGTGCCAGCAGTAAAAGGTTGGAAAAACTGTTTTTT
CDR3: CASSKRLEKLFF
J: TRBJ1-4
D: NA
V: TRBV28
size: NA

DNA: TGTGCCAGCAGCCAAGTGTCCGGGGCAGATACGCAGTATTTT
CDR3: CASSQVSGADTQYF
J: TRBJ2-3
D: NA
V: TRBV4-2
size: NA

DNA: TGCGCCAGCAGCCAAGGGACTCGTAGAACCTACAATGAGCAGTTCTTC
CDR3: CASSQGTRRTYNEQFF
J: TRBJ2-1
D: NA
V: TRBV4-1
size: NA

DNA: TGTGCCAGTACCGCCAGTGGGATTAATGAAAAACTGTTTTTT
CDR3: CASTASGINEKLFF
J: TRBJ1-4
D: NA
V: TRBV19
size: NA

DNA: TGTGCCACCAAACCGACTAGCGGGATGTACGAGCAGTACTTC
CDR3: CATKPTSGMYEQYF
J: TRBJ2-7
D: TRBD2
V: TRBV6-5
size: NA

DNA: TGCAGCGTCCCACCGAGCGGGAGGACCTACAATGAGCAGTTCTTC
CDR3: CSVPPSGRTYNEQFF
J: TRBJ2-1
D: TRBD2
V: TRBV29-1
size: NA

DNA: TGTGCCAGCAGCTCGAGAGTGGGTACGCAGTATTTT
CDR3: CASSSRVGTQYF
J: TRBJ2-3
D: NA
V: TRBV11-1
size: NA

DNA: TGTGCCAGCAGAATGATTGGGCAGTTAAGCACAGATACGCAGTATTTT
CDR3: CASRMIGQLSTDTQYF
J: TRBJ2-3
D: NA
V: TRBV27
size: once

DNA: TGCAGCGTTCCGGGACAGGGTACCCACGAGCAGTACTTC
CDR3: CSVPGQGTHEQYF
J: TRBJ2-7
D: TRBD1
V: TRBV29-1
size: NA

DNA: TGTGCCAGCAGCCTTGGGACTAGCGTGATTGTGGATACGCAGTATTTT
CDR3: CASSLGTSVIVDTQYF
J: TRBJ2-3
D: TRBD2
V: TRBV11-2
size: NA

DNA: TGTGCCAGCAGACTACAGGGCTTGGACGACACTGAAGCTTTCTTT
CDR3: CASRLQGLDDTEAFF
J: TRBJ1-1
D: NA
V: TRBV21-1
size: NA

DNA: TGCGCCAGCAGTGAAGGACAGGGGCCATCCTACGAGCAGTACTTC
CDR3: CASSEGQGPSYEQYF
J: TRBJ2-7
D: TRBD1
V: TRBV10-1
size: NA

DNA: TGCAGCGTTGGCCAAGTACTACGAAAAGAGACCCAGTACTTC
CDR3: CSVGQVLRKETQYF
J: TRBJ2-5
D: NA
V: TRBV29-1
size: NA

DNA: TGCGCCAGCAGCCCGGAGGGGTTCAATGAGCAGTTCTTC
CDR3: CASSPEGFNEQFF
J: TRBJ2-1
D: NA
V: TRBV5-1
size: NA

DNA: TGTGCCAGCAGTGTCCTACGGGGCTACACCTTC
CDR3: CASSVLRGYTF
J: TRBJ1-2
D: NA
V: TRBV6-1
size: few

DNA: TGTGCCAGCAGCTATCGACTAGCCGGAGATGAGCAGTTCTTC
CDR3: CASSYRLAGDEQFF
J: TRBJ2-1
D: TRBD2
V: TRBV6-5
size: NA

DNA: TGTGCCAGCAGCTTGGATCCGCGATCTAACTATGGCTACACCTTC
CDR3: CASSLDPRSNYGYTF
J: TRBJ1-2
D: NA
V: TRBV5-4
size: NA

DNA: TGTGCCAGCAGTGAAGTCTTGAGATCGAACTACGAGCAGTACTTC
CDR3: CASSEVLRSNYEQYF
J: TRBJ2-7
D: NA
V: TRBV6-1
size: NA

DNA: TGCGCCAGCAGCTTGGAGGGGCCTGAAGCTTTCTTT
CDR3: CASSLEGPEAFF
J: TRBJ1-1
D: NA
V: TRBV5-1
size: NA

DNA: TGTGCCAGCAGCTATCTAGCGGGAGGCTACAATGAGCAGTTCTTC
CDR3: CASSYLAGGYNEQFF
J: TRBJ2-1
D: TRBD2
V: TRBV11-1
size: NA

DNA: TGTGCCAGCAGCGCGACCGGGACAGCCTCCTACGAGCAGTACTTC
CDR3: CASSATGTASYEQYF
J: TRBJ2-7
D: NA
V: TRBV7-5
size: NA

DNA: TGTGCCAGCAGCTTAGCTCAGGGACGGGGGAACACTGAAGCTTTCTTT
CDR3: CASSLAQGRGNTEAFF
J: TRBJ1-1
D: NA
V: TRBV7-8
size: NA

DNA: TGTGCCAGCAGCTTAGCAGGAGATAACTATGGCTACACCTTC
CDR3: CASSLAGDNYGYTF
J: TRBJ1-2
D: NA
V: TRBV7-9
size: once

DNA: TGCGCCAGCAGTCGTTCGGCAGGGAGCAATCAGCCCCAGCATTTT
CDR3: CASSRSAGSNQPQHF
J: TRBJ1-5
D: NA
V: TRBV5-1
size: NA

DNA: TGTGCCAGCAGTGAACGGCCTAGCGGGAGCGATGAGCAGTACTTC
CDR3: CASSERPSGSDEQYF
J: TRBJ2-7
D: TRBD2
V: TRBV6-1
size: NA

DNA: TGCGCCAGCAGCTTCCAAGAAGATCCGAGACTAGGGGAGGACGGGGAGCTGTTTTTT
CDR3: CASSFQEDPRLGEDGELFF
J: TRBJ2-2
D: NA
V: TRBV5-1
size: NA

DNA: TGTGCCAGCAGCTTAATGCGCACCGGGGAGCTGTTTTTT
CDR3: CASSLMRTGELFF
J: TRBJ2-2
D: NA
V: TRBV7-7
size: NA

DNA: TGTGCCAGTAGGCCGACAGGGTCCTACGAGCAGTACTTC
CDR3: CASRPTGSYEQYF
J: TRBJ2-7
D: TRBD1
V: TRBV19
size: NA

DNA: TGTGCCAGCAGCCCGCGAGCGGATAGCACAGATACGCAGTATTTT
CDR3: CASSPRADSTDTQYF
J: TRBJ2-3
D: NA
V: TRBV14
size: NA